Shown below are 17 T cell receptor beta chains from a single sample sequenced in a study of blood T cells in healthy people across ages. Then a second PCR, running about 6 to 12 cycles, was carried out with a sample-barcoded 5' primer and a J-beta primer mix. Each CDR3 protein gets one entry after TCRdb re-called the 5' RACE reads with MiXCR. This sample has roughly 930,000 distinct CDR3 sequences, with 45% to 50% found just once. Material: blood. These receptors came from a man younger than 45 in good health.

The rearrangement uses TRBV7-8 and TRBJ1-6; 7 bases align to TRBD1. This CDR3 has 14 residues. CDR1 is SGHVS and CDR2 is FQNEAQ in the germline V gene. Trimming at V came to 5 bases and at J to 9 bases, leaving 7 bases not matched to a gene. The CDR3 coding sequence is TGTGCCAGCAGCCCCGGGACAGTGGCTTCACCCCTCCACTTT. It specifies CASSPGTVASPLHF.

The CDR3: CSASDSGAGNQPQHF. In DNA, the CDR3 is TGCAGTGCTAGTGACTCAGGAGCAGGTAATCAGCCCCAGCATTTT. The rearrangement joins TRBV20-1 to TRBJ1-5; D is unresolved. The CDR3 totals 15 residues. Trimming pared 3 bases from V and 4 bases from J, leaving 16 bases between. CDR1 is DFQATT, CDR2 SNEGSKA, per germline (reference sequence).

This clonotype was observed a single time. The rearrangement joins TRBV20-1 to TRBJ2-3; 9 bases line up with TRBD2. The CDR3 covers 17 residues. V dropped 6 bases and J dropped 0; count of bases not matched to a gene: 13. Germline values: CDR1 DFQATT, CDR2 SNEGSKA (reference sequence). CDR3 DNA: TGCAGTGCCCTTAGCGGGGGTCGCGAGCCTAGCACAGATACGCAGTATTTT. Protein: CSALSGGREPSTDTQYF.

About this clonotype itself: Compared with germline, one end of the junction differs, possibly owing to a read error. The chain employs TRBV4-1 and TRBJ2-1, with D perhaps matching TRBD2 (6 bases). Germline CDR1 reads MGHRA; CDR2 reads YSYEKL. The CDR3 spans 17 residues. CDR3 in DNA: TGCGCCAGCAGCCAAGTTGATCTGGGACTCTCCCACAATGAGCAGTTCTTC. It specifies CASSQVDLGLSHNEQFF.

This clonotype was detected a few times. As DNA, the CDR3 is TGTGCCAGCAGTGACGACCCGCAGTTCGAAGCTTTCTTT. Residues: CASSDDPQFEAFF. V and J are TRBV6-5 and TRBJ1-1; D gene ambiguous. The germline gives CDR1 MNHEY, CDR2 SVGAGI. There are 13 residues in the CDR3. With 5 bases removed from V and 8 bases from J, the gap between germline ends came to 15 bases.

In this sample, this clonotype turned up many times. The chain joins TRBV20-1 to TRBJ2-3; 9 bases agree with TRBD2. Germline V gives CDR1 DFQATT, CDR2 SNEGSKA (reference sequence). This CDR3 has 16 residues. Trimming at V came to 5 bases and at J to 2 bases, leaving 11 bases not matched to a gene. Here the CDR3 reads CSAPIRRGGITDTQYF. The CDR3 coding sequence is TGCAGTGCTCCGATTCGGCGGGGGGGGATCACAGATACGCAGTATTTT.

About this clonotype itself: Its ends do not fully match the called genes, so a read error is possible. V usage is TRBV24-1 and J usage is TRBJ2-7; 9 nucleotides match TRBD1. The J call may be incorrect, as the DNA end agrees better with TRBJ2-5. This CDR3 contains 16 residues. Looked up from germline, CDR1 is KGHDR and CDR2 is SFDVKD. The CDR3 loop is CATGDPTGGFGETQYF. The DNA of the CDR3 is TGTGCCACCGGTGACCCAACAGGGGGCTTTGGAGAGACCCAGTACTTC.

J is TRBJ2-5 and V is TRBV2; TRBD2 agrees at 9 bases. This CDR3 spans 15 amino acids. CDR1 SNHLY and CDR2 FYNNEI come from the germline V gene. V gave up 4 bases and J gave up 2 bases; unmatched junction bases: 5. DNA for the CDR3: TGTGCCAGCAGTGGGCTAGCGGGGACACAAGAGACCCAGTACTTC. This codes for CASSGLAGTQETQYF.

This clonotype showed up just a few times. The rearrangement links TRBV3-1 to TRBJ1-5, with D unclear. The CDR3 has 16 residues. CDR1 and CDR2 from the germline V gene are LGHDT and YNNKEL (reference sequence). V was pared by 1 base and J by 7 bases, with 17 bases between. Written as DNA, the CDR3 is TGTGCCAGCAGCCAAGGTGCGACGCAATATCTCCAGCCCCAGCATTTT. It specifies CASSQGATQYLQPQHF.

The chain has TRBV4-1 and TRBJ2-4; 7 nucleotides line up with TRBD1. The J call may not be correct, given that the DNA end is closer to TRBJ2-7. Germline V gene data show CDR1 as MGHRA and CDR2 as YSYEKL. The CDR3 has 14 residues. The CDR3 is CASSQAVRGYEQYF. The CDR3 DNA is TGCGCCAGCAGCCAAGCGGTCAGGGGGTACGAGCAGTACTTC.

A remark on this clonotype: Mismatch with germline at one junction end may stem from a read error. The rearrangement links TRBV11-1 to TRBJ2-7; TRBD2 agrees at 8 bases. The CDR3 is made up of 13 amino acids. The germline V gene encodes CDR1 SGHAT and CDR2 FQDESV (reference sequence). CDR3 in amino acids: CTSSTGGPYEQYF. The CDR3 DNA is TGTACCAGCAGCACGGGGGGGCCCTACGAGCAGTACTTC.

This clonotype was observed a single time. The junction departs from germline at one end; a sequencing error may be responsible. The rearrangement links TRBV5-1 to TRBJ2-3, with unresolved D. This CDR3 comprises 16 residues. The germline gives CDR1 SGHRS, CDR2 YFSETQ. As DNA, the CDR3 is TGCGTCAGCAGCTTAACAGTACCCCTTAGCACAGATACGCAGTATTTT. Translated: CVSSLTVPLSTDTQYF.

Only a few counts were recorded for this clonotype. This chain connects TRBV20-1 to TRBJ2-3, with unresolved D. V dropped 4 bases and J dropped 1 base, with 9 bases sitting between them. The length of the CDR3 is 13 residues. From germline, CDR1 is DFQATT and CDR2 SNEGSKA (reference sequence). CDR3 protein: CSAKWSGTDTQYF. The CDR3 DNA reads as TGCAGTGCTAAGTGGAGCGGCACAGATACGCAGTATTTT.

This clonotype was counted a few times. The chain uses TRBV12-3 or TRBV12-4 and TRBJ2-5, with D possibly being TRBD1 (5 bases). This CDR3 region has 14 residues. V was trimmed by 9 bases and J by 0 bases, leaving 14 bases between them. The DNA for the CDR3 is TGTGCCAGTGGGGCATGGCCCCACCAAGAGACCCAGTACTTC. This codes for CASGAWPHQETQYF.

This chain connects TRBV20-1 to TRBJ2-3; TRBD1 matches 10 bases. Trimming removed 6 bases from V and 9 bases from J; junction bases left unmatched: 15. The CDR3 spans 15 residues. The V gene's germline CDR1 is DFQATT and CDR2 SNEGSKA (reference sequence). CDR3 sequence: CSATSGTGASGTQYF. CDR3 DNA sequence: TGCAGTGCCACATCCGGGACAGGGGCCTCGGGGACGCAGTATTTT.

Here the CDR3 reads CASSLEFESFF. DNA of the CDR3: TGTGCCAGCAGCCTAGAGTTCGAGTCGTTCTTC. The chain is built from TRBV28 and TRBJ2-1; D is uncertain. Trimming shortened V by 6 bases and J by 15 bases, and 15 bases separated the two germline ends. The CDR3 extends over 11 amino acids. The V gene's germline CDR1 is MDHEN and CDR2 SYDVKM.

This clonotype has ten or more counts. This chain uses TRBV12-3 or TRBV12-4 with TRBJ2-3; no clear D. This CDR3 is 15 amino acids long. The V end was cut by 9 bases, the J end by 1 base, with 17 bases between. The CDR3 sequence is CASRLSGGGTDTQYF. CDR3 nucleotides: TGTGCCAGTCGGTTAAGTGGCGGCGGCACAGATACGCAGTATTTT.